The 27 T cell receptor beta chains below come from one sample, sequenced in a study of blood T cell repertoires in COVID-19. Sequencing was performed with immunoSEQ multiplex PCR; in TCRdb, only in-frame clones are kept and a portion is missing. Of around 50,000 clones listed, approximately 80% are singletons. The sample consisted of peripheral blood. These receptor sequences come from a man aged 70 or older with acute or convalescent COVID-19.

The gene calls are TRBV28 and TRBJ1-3; 7 positions agree with TRBD1. Trimming cost V 5 bases and J 2 bases; bases outside gene matches: 6. Looked up from germline, CDR1 is MDHEN and CDR2 is SYDVKM. This CDR3 comprises 15 residues. DNA of the CDR3: TGTGCCAGCAGTACCCCGACAGGGACTGGAAACACCATATATTTT. Residues: CASSTPTGTGNTIYF.

The rearrangement uses TRBV6-4 and TRBJ1-5; TRBD1 agrees at 11 bases. The CDR3 is 14 residues long. The trim removed 6 bases at V and 6 bases at J, leaving 4 bases unmatched. Germline V gene sequence: CDR1 MRHNA, CDR2 SNTAGT. The CDR3 DNA is TGTGCCAGCAGCGGACAGGGGGCGGCTCAGCCCCAGCATTTT. Its protein product is CASSGQGAAQPQHF.

The J gene is TRBJ1-1, the V gene TRBV7-2; no firm D call. Trimming removed 4 bases from V and 6 bases from J, with 12 bases in between. Germline loops: CDR1 SGHTA, CDR2 FQGNSA. The CDR3 has 13 amino acids. The CDR3 reads CASSSPVQAEAFF. The CDR3 bases are TGTGCCAGCAGCTCTCCGGTCCAGGCTGAAGCTTTCTTT.

The rearrangement uses TRBV29-1 and TRBJ1-2, with TRBD1 as a possible D gene (5 bases). V dropped 6 bases and J dropped 1 base, with 12 bases sitting between them. This CDR3 contains 13 residues. CDR1 is SQVTM, CDR2 ANQGSEA, per germline. The CDR3 coding sequence is TGCAGCGTAGTAGACAGATTTAACTATGGCTACACCTTC. Translated: CSVVDRFNYGYTF.

J is TRBJ1-2 and V is TRBV20-1; D gene ambiguous. Looked up from germline, CDR1 is DFQATT and CDR2 is SNEGSKA (reference sequence). V lost 0 bases to trimming and J lost 7 bases, with 6 bases between them. This CDR3 has 11 residues. The CDR3 nucleotides are TGCAGTGCTAGAGATGGAGGTGGCTACACCTTC. Amino acid sequence: CSARDGGGYTF.

J is TRBJ2-7 and V is TRBV29-1; 7 nucleotides match TRBD1. The CDR3 contains 12 residues. CDR1 SQVTM and CDR2 ANQGSEA come from the germline V gene. V lost 7 bases to trimming and J lost 1 base; unmatched junction nucleotides: 4. The CDR3 spells CSATGTSYEQYF. The DNA of the CDR3 is TGCAGCGCGACAGGGACATCCTACGAGCAGTACTTC.

V is TRBV2 and J is TRBJ1-1, with D hard to call. Per germline, CDR1 SNHLY and CDR2 FYNNEI. V lost 5 bases and J 1 base, leaving 5 bases between the germline ends. CDR3 size: 12 residues. CDR3: CASSPQNTEAFF. CDR3 sequence (DNA): TGTGCCAGCAGTCCCCAGAACACTGAAGCTTTCTTT.

The genes are TRBV4-1 and TRBJ2-7, with D maybe TRBD2 (5 bases). The germline V and J ends were trimmed by 0 bases and 3 bases, with 15 bases remaining between them. The CDR3 totals 16 residues. The germline V gene has CDR1 MGHRA and CDR2 YSYEKL. For the CDR3, the DNA is TGCGCCAGCAGCCAAGATGGAGGTCAACTAAGCTACGAGCAGTACTTC. It yields the protein CASSQDGGQLSYEQYF.

The gene calls are TRBV19 and TRBJ1-6; no clear D. This CDR3 spans 13 amino acids. V lost 3 bases and J lost 5, with 5 bases in between. Germline lookup yields CDR1 LNHDA and CDR2 SQIVND (reference sequence). Here the CDR3 reads CASSIRDNSPLHF. CDR3 nucleotide sequence: TGTGCCAGTAGTATCCGCGATAATTCACCCCTCCACTTT.

This clone was seen a handful of times. V and J are TRBV5-4 and TRBJ1-2, with 7 bases that match TRBD1. CDR1 is SGHNT, CDR2 YYREEE, per germline (reference sequence). The V segment lost 4 bases and the J segment 7 bases; nucleotides outside the gene matches: 7. This CDR3 region has 13 residues. The CDR3 loop is CASSPDRERGYTF. The DNA of the CDR3 is TGTGCCAGCAGCCCCGACAGGGAGCGTGGCTACACCTTC. Full variable domain (missing parts from reference TRBV5-4 and TRBJ1-2): ETGVTQSPTHLIKTRGQQVTLRCSSQSGHNTVSWYQQALGQGPQFIFQYYREEENGRGNFPPRFSGLQFPNYSSELNVNALELDDSALYLCASSPDRERGYTFGSGTRLTVV.

The chain has TRBV9 and TRBJ1-5; no firm D call. This CDR3 comprises 14 residues. Germline V CDR1 and CDR2: SGDLS, YYNGEE. Trimming cost V 8 bases and J 0 bases, with 12 bases left between them. The CDR3 reads CASGLGGSNQPQHF. The DNA for the CDR3 is TGTGCCAGTGGCTTGGGAGGTAGCAATCAGCCCCAGCATTTT.

The J gene is TRBJ2-3, the V gene TRBV11-2, with TRBD2 as a possible D gene (5 bases). This CDR3 is 15 amino acids long. CDR1 is SGHAT, CDR2 FQNNGV, per germline. V gave up 8 bases and J gave up 2 bases, with 17 bases separating them. The CDR3 sequence: CASSPSGGLTDTQYF. The CDR3 region has the DNA TGTGCCAGCTCGCCGAGCGGAGGCCTCACAGATACGCAGTATTTT.

The J gene is TRBJ2-5, the V gene TRBV19, with no clear D. This CDR3 has 13 residues. Germline CDR1 LNHDA, CDR2 SQIVND (reference sequence). Trimming shortened V by 3 bases and J by 2 bases, and 7 bases separated the two germline ends. The CDR3 DNA is TGTGCCAGTAGTATGTCCAGTCAAGAGACCCAGTACTTC. Protein: CASSMSSQETQYF.

The chain joins TRBV5-1 to TRBJ1-2; D call uncertain. V lost 4 bases and J 7 bases, leaving 17 bases between the germline ends. The CDR3 is made up of 14 amino acids. Germline V gene sequence: CDR1 SGHRS, CDR2 YFSETQ. CDR3 sequence: CASSPGREGGGYTF. The CDR3 DNA reads TGCGCCAGCAGCCCCGGACGCGAGGGAGGTGGCTACACCTTC.

The rearrangement uses TRBV6-2 or TRBV6-3 and TRBJ1-5; D remains ambiguous. This CDR3 region has 16 residues. The V end lost 0 bases, the J end lost 2 bases, and 11 bases lay between the germline ends. The germline V gene encodes CDR1 MNHEY and CDR2 SVGEGT. The CDR3 nucleotides are TGTGCCAGCAGTTACTCCTCTAACCCCCGCAATCAGCCCCAGCATTTT. This gives the protein CASSYSSNPRNQPQHF.

The gene calls are TRBV5-8 and TRBJ2-1, with TRBD1 matching over 8 bases. The trim removed 0 bases at V and 0 bases at J, leaving 11 bases unmatched. CDR1 SGHTS and CDR2 YDEGEE come from the germline V gene. CDR3 length: 19 amino acids. The CDR3 spells CASSLVAGGVRNSYNEQFF. CDR3 DNA sequence: TGTGCCAGCAGCTTGGTTGCAGGGGGCGTCCGGAACTCCTACAATGAGCAGTTCTTC. Combining the CDR3 with reference TRBV5-8 and TRBJ2-1 gives the whole variable domain EAGVTQSPTHLIKTRGQQATLRCSPISGHTSVYWYQQALGLGLQFLLWYDEGEERNRGNFPPRFSGRQFPNYSSELNVNALELEDSALYLCASSLVAGGVRNSYNEQFFGPGTRLTVL.

The chain couples TRBV9 to TRBJ1-5; D gene unclear. In germline, CDR1 is SGDLS, CDR2 YYNGEE. V lost 1 base to trimming and J lost 4 bases, with 6 bases between them. CDR3 length: 13 amino acids. CDR3 region: CASSVSGNQPQHF. The CDR3 nucleotides read TGTGCCAGCAGCGTATCCGGGAATCAGCCCCAGCATTTT. Supplemented by reference TRBV9 and TRBJ1-5, the full variable domain reads DSGVTQTPKHLITATGQRVTLRCSPRSGDLSVYWYQQSLDQGLQFLIQYYNGEERAKGNILERFSAQQFPDLHSELNLSSLELGDSALYFCASSVSGNQPQHFGDGTRLSIL.

The gene calls are TRBV19 and TRBJ1-1, with TRBD1 matching over 7 bases. The junction had 7 bases not matched to a gene; V was cut back by 6 bases and J by 0 bases. Germline values: CDR1 LNHDA, CDR2 SQIVND (reference sequence). This CDR3 is built from 15 residues. CDR3 sequence reads: CASRYMTGMNTEAFF. CDR3 sequence (DNA): TGTGCCAGTAGGTACATGACAGGGATGAACACTGAAGCTTTCTTT. Together with reference TRBV19 and TRBJ1-1, the CDR3 gives the full variable domain: DGGITQSPKYLFRKEGQNVTLSCEQNLNHDAMYWYRQDPGQGLRLIYYSQIVNDFQKGDIAEGYSVSREKKESFPLTVTSAQKNPTAFYLCASRYMTGMNTEAFFGQGTRLTVV.

The chain is built from TRBV12-3 or TRBV12-4 and TRBJ1-1; tentative D call: TRBD1 (6 bases). This CDR3 is 13 amino acids long. Trimming left V 3 bases short and J 4 bases short, with 9 bases between. CDR3 in DNA: TGTGCCAGCAGTTTTGTACAGGGCACTGAAGCTTTCTTT. Its protein product is CASSFVQGTEAFF.

The chain couples TRBV5-4 to TRBJ2-5, with D possibly TRBD1 on 5 matching bases. Germline values: CDR1 SGHNT, CDR2 YYREEE (reference sequence). The V and J ends lost 2 bases and 1 base respectively, with 9 bases between them. The CDR3 consists of 14 residues. This CDR3 reads CASSLKTGQETQYF. The CDR3 DNA is TGTGCCAGCAGCTTAAAAACAGGCCAAGAGACCCAGTACTTC.

The chain carries TRBV9 and TRBJ1-1, with 8 nucleotides matching TRBD1. There are 14 residues in the CDR3. With V trimmed by 3 bases and J by 4 bases, 5 bases remained unmatched. Per germline, CDR1 SGDLS and CDR2 YYNGEE. CDR3 protein: CASSALTGGTEAFF. The DNA of the CDR3 is TGTGCCAGCAGCGCATTAACAGGGGGCACTGAAGCTTTCTTT.

This clone was counted once. J is TRBJ2-7 and V is TRBV28; D remains ambiguous. Between the trimmed V and J ends, which lost 2 bases and 9 bases, there was a span of 11 bases. This CDR3 is built from 12 residues. Germline-derived CDR1 and CDR2 are MDHEN and SYDVKM. The CDR3 region has the DNA TGTGCCAGCAGTTTAATCGGCAGAGGGCAGTACTTC. Translated: CASSLIGRGQYF. Full variable domain (rest looked up from reference TRBV28 and TRBJ2-7): DVKVTQSSRYLVKRTGEKVFLECVQDMDHENMFWYRQDPGLGLRLIYFSYDVKMKEKGDIPEGYSVSREKKERFSLILESASTNQTSMYLCASSLIGRGQYFGPGTRLTVT.

The V gene is TRBV3-1 (or the pseudogene TRBV3-2), the J gene TRBJ1-6; 8 bases fit TRBD1. The junction had 2 bases not matched to a gene; V was cut back by 5 bases and J by 5 bases. Germline V gene data show CDR1 as LGHDT and CDR2 as YNNKEL (reference sequence). There are 14 residues in the CDR3. The CDR3 reads CASSWTGNNSPLHF. Here the CDR3 DNA reads TGTGCCAGCAGCTGGACAGGGAATAATTCACCCCTCCACTTT.

The genes are TRBV12-5 and TRBJ2-7, with TRBD2 matching 13 bases. The CDR3 is 13 residues long. The J segment lost 6 bases and the V segment lost 6 bases, leaving 2 bases of the junction unmatched. The germline gives CDR1 LGHNT, CDR2 FRNRAP. The CDR3 DNA sequence: TGTGCTAGTGGAGGGACTAGCGGGACCGAGCAGTACTTC. It encodes CASGGTSGTEQYF.

This clone appeared once. DNA of the CDR3: TGTGCCAGCAGTTTTCGGCCGGAGAGCGAAGCTTTCTTT. Its protein is CASSFRPESEAFF. The rearrangement joins TRBV12-3 or TRBV12-4 to TRBJ1-1; no reliable D call. The CDR3 is made up of 13 amino acids. V was trimmed by 3 bases and J by 8 bases, leaving 13 bases between them.

The chain couples TRBV30 to TRBJ2-7; 9 bases match TRBD2. The CDR3 extends over 14 amino acids. The V gene's germline CDR1 is GTSNPN and CDR2 SVGIG (reference sequence). Trimming cost V 6 bases and J 5 bases; bases outside gene matches: 11. The CDR3 coding sequence is TGTGCCTGCGGCGGGAGGGCCGAAAGGGACGAGCAGTACTTC. Translated: CACGGRAERDEQYF.

This chain connects TRBV7-9 to TRBJ2-2, with a possible D match to TRBD1 (5 bases). The CDR3 loop spans 13 amino acids. The V and J ends lost 5 bases and 7 bases respectively, with 11 bases between them. CDR1 is SEHNR and CDR2 is FQNEAQ in the germline V gene (reference sequence). The CDR3 loop reads CASSTRQHGELFF. In DNA form, the CDR3 reads TGTGCCAGCAGCACCAGACAGCACGGGGAGCTGTTTTTT.